The source of this TCR beta chain is a study of blood T cell repertoires in COVID-19. As for the study in general: Sites across the United States, Italy and Spain contributed samples from acute and convalescent COVID-19. T cells, B-cell-depleted T cells, or PBMCs supplied cDNA or gDNA.

The J segment lost 3 bases and the V segment lost 3 bases, leaving 5 bases of the junction unmatched. Germline V gene lookup returns CDR1 PRHDT and CDR2 FYEKMQ (reference sequence). This CDR3 has 15 residues. How the authors handled the data: Estimates of nucleated cell counts were drawn from the amplification of reference gene primers. Here immunoSEQ multiplex PCR was the method, and the copy in TCRdb shows in-frame clones only, minus some. D and trimming come from the DNA, and the V and J calls and clone size come from that table. The sample lists about 150,000 clones, approximately 91% occurring once.

This chain links TRBV13 with TRBJ1-3, with 7 bases matching TRBD1. Sequencing input: peripheral blood. This sequence originates from a woman in her 70s with acute or convalescent COVID-19. CDR3 in amino acids: CASSLTGPGGNTIYF. The CDR3 nucleotides read TGTGCCAGCAGCTTGACAGGGCCGGGTGGAAACACCATATATTTT.